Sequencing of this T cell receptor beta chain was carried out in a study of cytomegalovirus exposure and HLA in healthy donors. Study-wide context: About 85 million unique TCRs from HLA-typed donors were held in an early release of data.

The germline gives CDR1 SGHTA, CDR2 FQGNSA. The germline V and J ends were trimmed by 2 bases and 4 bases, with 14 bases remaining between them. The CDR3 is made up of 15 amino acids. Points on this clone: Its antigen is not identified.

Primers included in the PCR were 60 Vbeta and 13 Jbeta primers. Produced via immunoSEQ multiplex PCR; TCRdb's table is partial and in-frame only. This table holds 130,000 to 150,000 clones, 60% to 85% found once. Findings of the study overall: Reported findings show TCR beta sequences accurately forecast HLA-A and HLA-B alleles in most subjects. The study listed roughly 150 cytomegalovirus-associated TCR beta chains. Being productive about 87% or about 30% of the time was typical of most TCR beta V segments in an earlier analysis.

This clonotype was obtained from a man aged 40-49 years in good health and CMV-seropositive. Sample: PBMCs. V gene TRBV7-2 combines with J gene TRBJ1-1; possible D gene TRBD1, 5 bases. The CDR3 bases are TGTGCCAGCAGCTTACGGACATTTAGGGGCACTGAAGCTTTCTTT. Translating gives CASSLRTFRGTEAFF. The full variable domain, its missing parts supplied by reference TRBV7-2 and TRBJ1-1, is GAGVSQSPSNKVTEKGKDVELRCDPISGHTALYWYRQSLGQGLEFLIYFQGNSAPDKSGLPSDRFSAERTGGSVSTLTIQRTQQEDSAVYLCASSLRTFRGTEAFFGQGTRLTVV.